This section outlines one TCR beta chain sequence together with its context. This sample includes further DNA sequences coding for the same CDR3. Trimming removed 2 bases at V and 4 bases at J, with 9 bases between. The CDR3 runs 14 residues. The germline V gene has CDR1 MDHEN and CDR2 SYDVKM. Produced via immunoSEQ multiplex PCR; TCRdb's table is partial and in-frame only. The sample includes roughly 590,000 clones, 95% to 96% of them seen just once. This entry belongs to a study of shared clonotypes between healthy human individuals. Terminally differentiated effector memory CD45RA+ cells were left out of the naive CD8 fraction, which was CD45RO-negative and positively selected for CCR7.

The sequence was collected from a woman aged 25 to 45 in good health. The chain has TRBV28 and TRBJ1-5, with D perhaps TRBD1 (5 bases). Sequences were obtained from naive CD8+ T cells sorted from blood. CDR3: CASSLRGGNQPQHF. The CDR3 DNA follows: TGTGCCAGCAGTTTACGGGGGGGGAATCAGCCCCAGCATTTT.